This passage covers 3 T cell receptor beta chains from one sample sequenced in a study of identical twins. TCRdb passed the 5' RACE reads through MiXCR, listing each CDR3 protein once. Of roughly 570,000 distinct CDR3 sequences in the sample, roughly 9.5% were seen once. The same specimen was also included in a second study, on yellow fever vaccine responses in identical twins.

Sequences were obtained from PBMCs. The receptors stem from a woman aged 18-35 years in good health.

V and J are TRBV6-2 or TRBV6-3 and TRBJ2-3; 8 nucleotides match TRBD2. CDR3 length: 16 amino acids. Looked up from germline, CDR1 is MNHEY and CDR2 is SVGEGT. The V gene end was trimmed by 2 bases and the J gene end by 0 bases; junction bases not matched to a gene: 4. The CDR3: CASSYGAGDSTDTQYF. DNA of the CDR3: TGTGCCAGCAGTTACGGAGCGGGAGATAGCACAGATACGCAGTATTTT.

This clonotype has a handful of counts. The chain links TRBV18 to TRBJ2-1; maybe TRBD1 (6 bases). Trimming took off 6 bases at V and 7 bases at J, with 19 bases between the two ends. Germline CDR1 is KGHSH and CDR2 is LQKENI. The CDR3 consists of 15 residues. CDR3 residues: CASSPRTGTLNEQFF. The CDR3, as DNA: TGTGCCAGCTCGCCCAGAACAGGGACCTTAAATGAGCAGTTCTTC.

The genes are TRBV28 and TRBJ2-2; tentatively, D is TRBD1 (5 bases). Germline values: CDR1 MDHEN, CDR2 SYDVKM. V lost 6 bases to trimming and J lost 4 bases, with 15 bases between them. The CDR3 has 15 residues. CDR3 amino acids: CASSLTRAVTGELFF. For the CDR3, the DNA is TGTGCCAGCAGCCTCACCAGGGCAGTCACCGGGGAGCTGTTTTTT.